This entry is about one T cell receptor (beta chain). What antigen it recognizes has not been identified. No much larger clone is present one base from it, and per-base qualities are unavailable. The library was prepared using the immunoSEQ multiplex PCR assay. A mixture of 60 forward primers for TCR Vbeta segments and 13 reverse primers for TCR Jbeta segments was used in the multiplex PCR. Amplification of the CDR3 region of rearranged TCR beta genes was performed with a multiplex PCR assay on genomic DNA. Amplified TCR beta libraries were sequenced as 87-base-pair reads on the Illumina HiSeq System. In the authors' own workflow: Across the 670 or so repertoires, a later analysis counted tens of millions of unique TCR beta chains, around 11 million of which were shared by at least two donors. Raw reads were error-corrected and collapsed into unique sequences with a nearest-neighbor algorithm that merged closely related sequences to remove PCR and sequencing errors. V, D and J gene segments were assigned by aligning CDR3 sequences to IMGT reference sequences. For a sequence to be retained, a match of at least six nucleotides to both a V gene segment and a J gene segment was required. Rearrangements were classified as productive when the CDR3 lacked stop codons and remained in frame with V and J, and all other rearrangements were classified as non-productive. Following IMGT convention, CDR3 was defined as the stretch from the second conserved V-encoded cysteine up to the conserved J-encoded phenylalanine. In an earlier analysis of more than 550 of the donors, sequences lacking an unambiguous match to a single V gene segment were excluded. In an earlier analysis of more than 500 of the donors, a V segment was called functional when productive rearrangements were above 56.7%, and segregating when the standard deviation between donors exceeded 5%. A statistical classification framework was developed to diagnose cytomegalovirus status using the catalog of TCR beta chain sequences. A later analysis assigned V and J genes by comparing TCR nucleotide sequences with IMGT/GENE-DB human TR gene sequences. A later analysis assigned CDR3 sequences and most-parsimonious VDJ recombination scenarios with the TCRdist pipeline. In a later analysis, each TCR beta chain was defined by its CDR3 amino acid sequence together with its V-gene family, and reads lacking a unique V-gene family were excluded. To address suspected cross-contamination and a sequencing artifact, a later analysis removed 592 highly shared, low-generation-probability nucleotide sequences. A later analysis calculated a clonal expansion index for each public chain from normalized within-repertoire ranks of inferred template counts. In a later analysis, generation probabilities were computed using a VDJ recombination model fitted to out-of-frame rearrangements, and the results were checked against IGoR. In a later analysis, hypergeometric tests were used to score TCR-TCR, TCR-HLA and TCR-CMV co-occurrence, with a repertoire-size bias correction applied to TCR pairs. A later analysis estimated false discovery rates by permuting HLA or CMV assignments 20 times. In a later analysis, co-occurring TCRs were grouped using DBSCAN, with TCRdist sequence similarity added in when clustering inside HLA-allele-positive subsets. Repertoires with fewer than 30,000 or more than 120,000 public chains were left out of co-occurrence clustering, as were five repertoires with anomalous nucleotide sharing. In its TCRdb copy, this immuneACCESS table keeps in-frame sequences only and misses some clones. Where compared with another copy, unresolved V genes explain less than half of these, and the others have no known cause. The DNA gave D and trimming, while V, J and clone size come from that table. For this sample there are about 160,000 clones; over 75% appear just once. Jointly, the top ten make up around 2% of the sample.

This record comes from a study of cytomegalovirus exposure and HLA in healthy donors (dated by TCRdb to about 2017). General notes on the study: According to an earlier analysis of around 600 of the donors, 200 million or so T cells yielded over 100 million unique TCR beta sequences and less than 300 Gb of sequence data. About 320 gigabases of sequencing data and 80 million or so unique TCR sequences were included in an early release covering 550 to 800 HLA-typed donors. The genetic ancestry cluster associated with self-reported Caucasian donors included roughly 84% of the roughly 410 genotyped donors. The study aimed to test whether cataloging public T cell receptors could reveal signatures of past pathogen exposure. The T cell repertoires of around 730 subjects were profiled by immunosequencing and related to cytomegalovirus serostatus. Along with the roughly 610-subject first cohort, a separate validation cohort of over a hundred different subjects was used. High-throughput TCR immunosequencing, statistical association of individual TCRs with disease status, and machine learning were combined to predict cytomegalovirus infection status. A later analysis re-examined previously published TCR beta repertoires from roughly 720 donors and added high-resolution HLA genotyping to investigate patterns of TCR occurrence. In the later analysis, no new phenotypic data were used to find candidate immune exposures; instead, reliance was placed on TCR beta sequences and their occurrence across donors. In an earlier analysis of roughly 580 of the donors, high-throughput TCR beta sequencing was used to judge whether each TCR beta V gene segment behaved as functional or pseudogenic. Donor age, sex, ethnicity and CMV serostatus were collected together with the repertoire data. Genome-wide SNP genotypes for about 60% of the roughly 670 donors were used in a later genetic analysis, which treated that subset as a discovery cohort. All discovery cohort repertoires had been generated using a single sequencing platform. Both class I and class II loci were covered by HLA typing, at four-digit resolution. The number of donors typed differed by locus, with 629-630 for A, B, C, DRB1 and DQB1, about 500 for DQA1, 600 to 610 for DPA1, and over 400 for DPB1. Several DR-DQ haplotypes were handled as single units for association and clustering because linkage in the cohort was strong. Among under 450 genotyped donors of the cohort, an average of roughly 240,000 unique TCR beta nucleotide sequences were sequenced per donor, around a sixth of them non-productive.

The junction shows trimming of 3 bases on V and 9 bases on J, plus 13 bases between the germline ends. The germline V gene yields SGHTA for CDR1 and FQGNSA for CDR2. The CDR3 has 13 amino acids, counting the end cysteine and phenylalanine. The read is trimmed to its CDR3 DNA, 39 bases read in frame from base 1. Study-wide conclusions, independent of this receptor: According to the authors, the approach could potentially be generalized to other disease states and immunological phenotypes. A further reported finding was that TCR beta sequences accurately predicted the HLA-A and HLA-B alleles for most subjects in the first cohort. An earlier analysis of 450 to 750 of the donors showed that most TCR beta V segments appeared in productive rearrangements either about 87% or about 30% of the time, which broadly matched IMGT annotations. In vitro tests confirmed that a few of the cytomegalovirus-associated TCR beta chains recognize cytomegalovirus antigens. A later analysis found that TCR association rates varied across HLA loci, with DRB1 alleles showing the most associated TCRs and HLA-C alleles the fewest. Because the 87-base-pair reads could not distinguish some IMGT-functional V segments, including TRBV6-2 and TRBV6-3, those segments were excluded. Most TCR sequences were seen in very few donors, while some public TCRs were found in many individuals. The cohort was sequenced for TCR beta chains only, and without alpha or paired-chain data the features that could be detected were limited. Assigning TCR associations to individual alleles was difficult when HLA alleles, especially DR and DQ, strongly co-occurred. A later genetic analysis reported fewer N-insertions in productive TCRs among donors in an Asian-associated ancestry cluster than the roughly 620-donor mean. Because HLA typing was unavailable for some donors at each locus, only the typed subset was used in association tests. A later genetic analysis associated a missense DCLRE1C variant with V-gene and J-gene trimming of TCR beta chains, and an independent cohort replicated the association. Linkage disequilibrium might explain the correlated functional status among segregating V segments, but an unknown experimental factor could not be excluded. The sequencing pipeline was judged likely to have produced a cluster of highly shared sequence variants as a technical artifact. A total of fewer than 200 TCR beta chains were listed by the study as associated with cytomegalovirus. In a later analysis, HLA-associated TCR beta chains showed more clonal expansion and lower generation probabilities than non-associated chains that were equally common. According to a later analysis, parvovirus B19, influenza, CMV and Epstein-Barr virus appeared linked to several top co-occurrence clusters. Because counts were too low, about 15 rarely observed V segments, including chromosome 9 orphons, were left out of the earlier analysis of 587 of the donors. In both the original and validation cohorts, the classifier was reported to diagnose cytomegalovirus status with high specificity and sensitivity. Roughly uniform sequencing depth across donors was assumed in presence/absence analyses, although this assumption may not hold. A later analysis found that most CMV-associated TCR beta chains appeared HLA-restricted, with HLA associations seemingly driven largely by CMV exposure. Immune exposure information for the cohort was limited to CMV serostatus. Specific HLA alleles were associated with 15,000 to 20,000 TCR beta sequences at a false discovery rate of 0.05 in a later analysis.

The cohort consisted of 600 to 700 healthy bone marrow donors. All cohort members were sampled while nominally healthy, although unrecorded immune exposures were likely present. Of the 610 or so cohort members, roughly 300 had positive CMV serostatus and 350 to 450 had negative CMV serostatus, and CMV serostatus was not recorded for the donor. A peripheral blood sample was collected from each donor, and TCR beta sequencing was performed on peripheral blood mononuclear cells. The Qiagen DNeasy Blood Extraction Kit was used to extract genomic DNA from the blood cell samples. This receptor was obtained from a human donor in good health. Sequencing was performed on PBMCs. The chain is made from TRBV7-2 and TRBJ2-3; D gene: possibly TRBD2, on 7 matching bases. The CDR3 corresponds to CASSFGWGGTQYF. The base sequence is TGTGCCAGCAGCTTCGGTTGGGGGGGCACGCAGTATTTT. The reference TRBV7-2 and TRBJ2-3 proteins fill in what lies around the CDR3, so the full variable domain reads GAGVSQSPSNKVTEKGKDVELRCDPISGHTALYWYRQSLGQGLEFLIYFQGNSAPDKSGLPSDRFSAERTGGSVSTLTIQRTQQEDSAVYLCASSFGWGGTQYFGPGTRLTVL.